These 24 T cell receptor beta chains were sequenced from one sample in a study of cytotoxic CD8 clonotypes in ibrutinib-treated CLL. The data were produced by immunoSEQ multiplex PCR, yet TCRdb's version contains in-frame clones alone and is incomplete. In the table there are some 140,000 clones, 70% to 80% of which are singletons. The source material was PBMCs, sampled after 12 months of ibrutinib treatment. All receptors derive from a human donor with chronic lymphocytic leukemia.

J is TRBJ2-7 and V is TRBV25-1; TRBD1 agrees at 9 bases. CDR1 and CDR2 from the germline V gene are MGHDK and SYGVNS. Trimming took 5 bases from V and 8 from J; bases not matched to a gene: 7. This CDR3 comprises 13 residues. The CDR3 sequence is CASSSPGQGKQYF. The CDR3 coding sequence is TGTGCCAGCAGTTCGCCGGGACAGGGAAAGCAGTACTTC.

The chain has TRBV6-6 and TRBJ2-2, with unresolved D. This CDR3 is 16 amino acids long. Looked up from germline, CDR1 is MNHNY and CDR2 is SVGAGI (reference sequence). V was shortened by 5 bases and J by 0 bases, with 13 bases between the two germline ends. CDR3 amino acids: CASSPNSIANTGELFF. The CDR3, as DNA: TGTGCCAGCAGTCCGAACAGCATCGCGAACACCGGGGAGCTGTTTTTT.

This chain links TRBV30 with TRBJ1-3, with TRBD1 as a possible D gene (6 bases). Trimming cost V 3 bases and J 2 bases, with 14 bases left between them. Germline V CDR1 and CDR2: GTSNPN, SVGIG (reference sequence). This CDR3 comprises 15 residues. The CDR3 spells CAWSKDRVTGNTIYF. The CDR3 DNA is TGTGCCTGGAGCAAGGACAGAGTTACTGGAAACACCATATATTTT.

The V gene is TRBV27, the J gene TRBJ2-7; the D is unclear. The CDR3 length is 13 residues. The V end was cut by 3 bases, the J end by 0 bases, with 6 bases between. In germline, CDR1 is MNHEY, CDR2 SMNVEV (reference sequence). Here the CDR3 DNA reads TGTGCCAGCAGTTTTAGGAGCTCCTACGAGCAGTACTTC. Amino acid sequence: CASSFRSSYEQYF.

The chain combines TRBV6-4 with TRBJ2-7; 7 bases are a match to TRBD1. CDR1 is MRHNA and CDR2 is SNTAGT in the germline V gene. The CDR3 runs 14 residues. V gave up 5 bases and J gave up 5 bases; unmatched junction bases: 9. This chain's CDR3 is CASSNRQGINEQYF. DNA for the CDR3: TGTGCCAGCAGTAATCGACAGGGAATCAACGAGCAGTACTTC.

The chain couples TRBV7-2 to TRBJ2-2; D might be TRBD2 (6 bases). V shed 3 bases and J shed 4 bases, with 12 bases lying between them. The CDR3 is made up of 15 amino acids. Per germline, CDR1 SGHTA and CDR2 FQGNSA. The CDR3 sequence: CASSFGGAVTGELFF. Written as DNA, the CDR3 is TGTGCCAGCAGCTTCGGGGGAGCGGTCACCGGGGAGCTGTTTTTT. Full variable domain (outside the CDR3, taken from reference TRBV7-2 and TRBJ2-2): GAGVSQSPSNKVTEKGKDVELRCDPISGHTALYWYRQSLGQGLEFLIYFQGNSAPDKSGLPSDRFSAERTGGSVSTLTIQRTQQEDSAVYLCASSFGGAVTGELFFGEGSRLTVL.

The chain couples TRBV20-1 to TRBJ2-3; no firm D call. The V gene's germline CDR1 is DFQATT and CDR2 SNEGSKA (reference sequence). Trimming stripped 3 bases from V and 4 bases from J, with 2 bases between. This CDR3 spans 10 amino acids. CDR3 region: CSASADTQYF. The CDR3 DNA sequence: TGCAGTGCTAGCGCAGATACGCAGTATTTT.

The CDR3 region is CASKGLAGATDTQYF. The CDR3 DNA sequence: TGTGCCAGCAAGGGACTAGCGGGAGCTACAGATACGCAGTATTTT. The chain links TRBV2 to TRBJ2-3, with 14 bases that match TRBD2. CDR1 and CDR2 from the germline V gene are SNHLY and FYNNEI. The CDR3 consists of 15 residues. Unmatched junction bases numbered 3, after V lost 7 bases and J lost 3 bases. The whole variable domain, remainder taken from reference TRBV2 and TRBJ2-3, is EPEVTQTPSHQVTQMGQEVILRCVPISNHLYFYWYRQILGQKVEFLVSFYNNEISEKSEIFDDQFSVERPDGSNFTLKIRSTKLEDSAMYFCASKGLAGATDTQYFGPGTRLTVL.

The rearrangement links TRBV2 to TRBJ2-4, with D uncertain. This CDR3 comprises 14 residues. The V end was cut by 3 bases, the J end by 0 bases, with 6 bases between. The germline gives CDR1 SNHLY, CDR2 FYNNEI. DNA of the CDR3: TGTGCCAGCAGTGATAGGTTAGCCAAAAACATTCAGTACTTC. Translated: CASSDRLAKNIQYF. Variable domain in full (rest from reference TRBV2 and TRBJ2-4): EPEVTQTPSHQVTQMGQEVILRCVPISNHLYFYWYRQILGQKVEFLVSFYNNEISEKSEIFDDQFSVERPDGSNFTLKIRSTKLEDSAMYFCASSDRLAKNIQYFGAGTRLSVL.

This clone was observed a few times. This rearrangement joins TRBV11-3 to TRBJ2-1; 10 nucleotides line up with TRBD1. There are 15 residues in the CDR3. Trimming took 5 bases from V and 6 from J; bases not matched to a gene: 7. Germline lookup yields CDR1 SGHNT and CDR2 YENEEA. CDR3 coding DNA: TGTGCCAGCAGCGCGGGACAGGGGACAGCCAATGAGCAGTTCTTC. Protein sequence: CASSAGQGTANEQFF.

V is TRBV28 and J is TRBJ2-7; a possible D gene is TRBD2 (6 bases). CDR3 length: 11 amino acids. Germline V CDR1 and CDR2: MDHEN, SYDVKM. Trimming left V 4 bases short and J 5 bases short, with 6 bases between. For the CDR3, the DNA is TGTGCCAGCAGTTGGGGGGACGAGCAGTACTTC. Translating gives CASSWGDEQYF.

The rearrangement uses TRBV5-4 and TRBJ2-7, with 13 bases identical to TRBD2. V was pared by 5 bases and J by 4 bases, with 6 bases of the junction left unmatched. Per germline, CDR1 SGHNT and CDR2 YYREEE (reference sequence). The CDR3 has 15 residues. CDR3 DNA: TGTGCCAGCAGTTACGGACTAGCGGGAGTATACGAGCAGTACTTC. Translated, it gives CASSYGLAGVYEQYF.

This chain joins TRBV7-2 and TRBJ1-2, with D hard to call. The CDR3 length is 15 residues. Germline CDR1 is SGHTA and CDR2 is FQGNSA. Trimming left V 4 bases short and J 0 bases short, with 12 bases between. The CDR3 nucleotides read TGTGCCAGCAGCTGGACGGCTGAGGCTAACTATGGCTACACCTTC. Translating it yields CASSWTAEANYGYTF. Drawing the rest from reference TRBV7-2 and TRBJ1-2, the complete variable domain is GAGVSQSPSNKVTEKGKDVELRCDPISGHTALYWYRQSLGQGLEFLIYFQGNSAPDKSGLPSDRFSAERTGGSVSTLTIQRTQQEDSAVYLCASSWTAEANYGYTFGSGTRLTVV.

The chain employs TRBV5-1 and TRBJ1-3; D may be TRBD1 (5 bases). V was clipped by 4 bases and J by 0 bases, with 26 bases between them. Germline CDR1 SGHRS, CDR2 YFSETQ. The CDR3 has 20 residues. The CDR3 DNA sequence: TGCGCCAGCAGCCTACTTGCGGGGCACATTTCCCCCGGCTCTGGAAACACCATATATTTT. This codes for CASSLLAGHISPGSGNTIYF.

The CDR3 sequence: CARKVAGSPYNEQFF. CDR3 in DNA: TGTGCCAGAAAAGTAGCGGGAAGCCCCTACAATGAGCAGTTCTTC. V and J are TRBV2 and TRBJ2-1, with TRBD2 matching 8 bases. The trim removed 9 bases at V and 2 bases at J, leaving 9 bases unmatched. The CDR3 length is 15 residues. Looked up from germline, CDR1 is SNHLY and CDR2 is FYNNEI.

The chain has TRBV19 and TRBJ2-2, with D unresolved. Germline V gene lookup returns CDR1 LNHDA and CDR2 SQIVND (reference sequence). The CDR3 runs 16 residues. The V and J ends lost 3 bases and 5 bases respectively, with 16 bases between them. The CDR3 reads CASSMFGRKKTGELFF. In DNA, the CDR3 is TGTGCCAGTAGTATGTTTGGCAGAAAGAAAACCGGGGAGCTGTTTTTT.

J is TRBJ2-5 and V is TRBV4-2; tentatively, D is TRBD1 (5 bases). The CDR3 has 16 amino acids. The V end was cut by 3 bases, the J end by 1 base, with 15 bases between. Germline lookup yields CDR1 LGHNA and CDR2 YNFKEQ. The CDR3 protein is CASSHLRQGSQETQYF. DNA for the CDR3: TGTGCCAGCAGCCACTTACGGCAGGGATCCCAAGAGACCCAGTACTTC.

The chain carries TRBV5-8 and TRBJ2-7; either TRBD1 or TRBD2 may supply D (6 bases each). Germline V gene data show CDR1 as SGHTS and CDR2 as YDEGEE. V was trimmed by 0 bases and J by 2 bases, leaving 18 bases between them. The CDR3 totals 17 residues. This chain's CDR3 is CASSLGERGADPYEQYF. The DNA for the CDR3 is TGTGCCAGCAGCTTGGGGGAGAGGGGGGCCGACCCCTACGAGCAGTACTTC.

The genes are TRBV2 and TRBJ1-4; D gene uncertain. The CDR3 extends over 14 amino acids. Germline CDR1 SNHLY, CDR2 FYNNEI. V shed 5 bases and J shed 5 bases, with 12 bases lying between them. The CDR3 nucleotides read TGTGCCAGCAGTAGGAGGGTCCTAAATGAAAAACTGTTTTTT. Translated, it gives CASSRRVLNEKLFF.

This chain links TRBV6-5 with TRBJ2-5; perhaps D is TRBD1 or TRBD2 (6 bases each). In germline, CDR1 is MNHEY, CDR2 SVGAGI. The germline V and J ends were trimmed by 0 bases and 5 bases, with 7 bases remaining between them. The CDR3 runs to 13 residues. The CDR3 DNA reads TGTGCCAGCAGTTACTCAGGGGGGGAGACCCAGTACTTC. Translation gives CASSYSGGETQYF.

J is TRBJ2-4 and V is TRBV2, with D perhaps matching TRBD1 (5 bases). Per the germline V gene, CDR1 is SNHLY and CDR2 is FYNNEI. The ends were cut back, 3 bases at V and 7 bases at J, with 13 bases in the middle. The CDR3 runs 14 residues. This chain's CDR3 is CASSDRVLGNIQYF. In nucleotides, the CDR3 is TGTGCCAGCAGTGACAGGGTATTGGGCAACATTCAGTACTTC.

The chain employs TRBV4-3 and TRBJ2-7, with D unresolved. Germline CDR1 reads LGHNA; CDR2 reads YSLEER. Deletions cut 0 bases from V and 2 bases from J, with 11 bases between. The CDR3 has 15 amino acids. Here the CDR3 reads CASSQDSSQTYEQYF. DNA for the CDR3: TGCGCCAGCAGCCAAGACTCATCACAAACCTACGAGCAGTACTTC.

The gene calls are TRBV14 and TRBJ2-1; D may be TRBD1 (5 bases). CDR1 and CDR2 (germline): SGHDN, FVKESK. Trimming shortened V by 1 base and J by 3 bases, and 10 bases separated the two germline ends. CDR3 length: 15 residues. DNA for the CDR3: TGTGCCAGCAGCCAAGTGGTGGGGCTCTACAATGAGCAGTTCTTC. Translated, it gives CASSQVVGLYNEQFF. The entire variable domain, with the rest obtained from reference TRBV14 and TRBJ2-1, is as follows: EAGVTQFPSHSVIEKGQTVTLRCDPISGHDNLYWYRRVMGKEIKFLLHFVKESKQDESGMPNNRFLAERTGGTYSTLKVQPAELEDSGVYFCASSQVVGLYNEQFFGPGTRLTVL.

The chain is built from TRBV11-3 and TRBJ2-5, with 7 bases aligning to TRBD1. Germline V lookup: CDR1 SGHNT, CDR2 YENEEA. The length of the CDR3 is 14 residues. With 4 bases clipped from V and 5 bases from J, the junction kept 7 bases outside the gene matches. In DNA form, the CDR3 reads TGTGCCAGCAGCTCAAGGACAGGTCCTGAGACCCAGTACTTC. It is translated as CASSSRTGPETQYF.